One and the same sample provided the 5 T cell receptor beta chains below, sequenced in a study of blood T cell repertoires in COVID-19. Profiled with immunoSEQ multiplex PCR; TCRdb holds only in-frame clones, not every one. The table lists under 200,000 clones, around 80% of them singletons. The sample comprised PBMCs or T cells enriched from blood (not recorded which). All receptors derive from a man between 45 and 60 years old who had recovered from COVID-19.

V gene TRBV11-2 combines with J gene TRBJ2-7; TRBD1 agrees at 8 bases. Germline V gene data show CDR1 as SGHAT and CDR2 as FQNNGV. The CDR3 is made up of 14 amino acids. The J segment lost 0 bases and the V segment lost 4 bases, leaving 2 bases of the junction unmatched. The CDR3 region has the DNA TGTGCCAGCAGCTGGGGACAGGCCTCCTACGAGCAGTACTTC. Protein sequence: CASSWGQASYEQYF.

This chain links TRBV4-2 with TRBJ2-3, with D hard to call. The CDR3 is 14 residues long. Trimming shortened V by 0 bases and J by 6 bases, and 10 bases separated the two germline ends. Germline CDR1 reads LGHNA; CDR2 reads YNFKEQ. CDR3 region: CASSQDLQRDTQYF. The CDR3, as DNA: TGTGCCAGCAGCCAAGATCTTCAGCGTGATACGCAGTATTTT.

The chain links TRBV4-1 to TRBJ1-4; no definite D call. Trimming shortened V by 4 bases and J by 0 bases, and 12 bases separated the two germline ends. The CDR3 extends over 16 amino acids. Per the germline V gene, CDR1 is MGHRA and CDR2 is YSYEKL. The chain's CDR3 is CASSLSGIATNEKLFF. The CDR3 nucleotides are TGCGCCAGCAGCCTCTCCGGGATTGCAACTAATGAAAAACTGTTTTTT.

The V gene is TRBV6-2 or TRBV6-3, the J gene TRBJ1-2, with D perhaps matching TRBD1 (6 bases). The length of the CDR3 is 13 residues. Trimming stripped 2 bases from V and 6 bases from J, with 10 bases between. In germline, CDR1 is MNHEY, CDR2 SVGEGT. CDR3 protein: CASSYVGADGYTF. CDR3 bases: TGTGCCAGCAGTTACGTGGGGGCGGATGGCTACACCTTC.

This clone was found once. Here the CDR3 reads CANQNRGSPYEQYF. CDR3 DNA: TGTGCCAACCAAAACAGGGGGTCCCCCTACGAGCAGTACTTC. This chain uses TRBV2 with TRBJ2-7; 8 bases are shared with TRBD1. In germline, CDR1 is SNHLY, CDR2 FYNNEI. Losses at the gene ends were 10 bases for V and 2 bases for J; bases not matched to a gene: 10. The CDR3 is 14 residues long.